The rows below give T cell receptor beta chains drawn from one sample of a study of monozygotic twins with inflammatory bowel disease. From its re-call of the 5' RACE reads, TCRdb lists each CDR3 protein once, without DNA. The sample features hundreds of thousands of distinct CDR3 sequences, with about 2.2% in its top ten. Sequenced sample: blood. The receptors derive from a human donor with ulcerative colitis or Crohn's disease, or a healthy co-twin of an affected twin (not recorded which). The CDR3 runs from the conserved cysteine through the conserved F or W. The order of the fields is V gene, J gene, CDR3 protein.

>TRBV20-1|TRBJ2-5
CSATSAGNGETQYF
>TRBV20-1|TRBJ1-1
CSAPLQGRFTEAFF
>TRBV4-2|TRBJ2-3
CASSQATGTDTQYF
>TRBV27|TRBJ2-1
CASSRRSPGLAQYNEQFF
>TRBV9|TRBJ1-2
CAAPRLEGYTF
>TRBV27|TRBJ1-2
CASSPRTGGDGYTF
>TRBV29-1|TRBJ1-3
CSVELSGNTIYF
>TRBV5-4|TRBJ2-5
CASSLFWSIGQDRQETQYF
>TRBV5-8|TRBJ1-2
CASSAGQIYGYTF
>TRBV7-2|TRBJ1-5
CASSPFVQGQPQHF
>TRBV7-9|TRBJ2-3
CASSSGRTTSTDTQYF
>TRBV5-1|TRBJ1-3
CASSFSSGYTIYF
>TRBV20-1|TRBJ2-1
CSAAGLPQQFF
>TRBV7-2|TRBJ2-1
CASSLGIGGGYNEQFF
>TRBV7-2|TRBJ1-4
CASSLASTTTNEKLFF
>TRBV10-3|TRBJ1-2
CAISGLLSTNYGYTF
>TRBV3-1|TRBJ2-7
CASSQESLTGQYF
>TRBV5-1|TRBJ2-4
CASGDRDSNIQYF
>TRBV29-1|TRBJ1-2
CSVALRQVPNYGYTF
>TRBV11-2|TRBJ2-5
CASSLAQGGTETQYF
>TRBV20-1|TRBJ2-1
CSAHQGGAYNEQFF
>TRBV19|TRBJ2-4
CASSVGPHSGAKNIQYF
>TRBV12-3/TRBV12-4|TRBJ2-7
CASSLGEPHDEQYF
>TRBV6-1|TRBJ1-6
CATRPPVNNSPLHF
>TRBV20-1|TRBJ1-2
CSALRETDGYTF
>TRBV5-6|TRBJ2-3
CASSWDADTQYF
>TRBV5-1|TRBJ2-7
CASSLAGTGSREQYF
>TRBV1|TRBJ2-7
CTSMASGRVREQYF
>TRBV4-3|TRBJ2-1
CASSQGRGTYNEQFF
>TRBV4-1|TRBJ2-1
CASSQAENFYNEQFF
>TRBV12-3/TRBV12-4|TRBJ1-6
CASSPLWESPLHF
>TRBV5-4|TRBJ2-2
CASSLSGTTTGELFF
>TRBV5-1|TRBJ2-6
CASSLALYLAGTSGANVLTF
>TRBV5-1|TRBJ2-2
CASRTGGLFGELFF
>TRBV28|TRBJ2-2
CASSFSGGGGELFF
>TRBV7-2|TRBJ2-3
CASSSSGTLSTDTQYF
>TRBV5-1|TRBJ1-1
CASSRTGGGETEAFF
>TRBV7-9|TRBJ1-1
CASSLGQGLNTEAFF
>TRBV12-3/TRBV12-4|TRBJ2-7
CTSSPQGSYEQYF
>TRBV2|TRBJ2-2
CASDREMNTGELFF
>TRBV12-3/TRBV12-4|TRBJ2-3
CASSFRKVGDTQYF
>TRBV7-9|TRBJ2-1
CASSLTSGVNEQFF
>TRBV11-3|TRBJ2-1
CASSSGTTFYNEQFF
>TRBV12-3/TRBV12-4|TRBJ1-5
CASSLQSNSNQPQHF